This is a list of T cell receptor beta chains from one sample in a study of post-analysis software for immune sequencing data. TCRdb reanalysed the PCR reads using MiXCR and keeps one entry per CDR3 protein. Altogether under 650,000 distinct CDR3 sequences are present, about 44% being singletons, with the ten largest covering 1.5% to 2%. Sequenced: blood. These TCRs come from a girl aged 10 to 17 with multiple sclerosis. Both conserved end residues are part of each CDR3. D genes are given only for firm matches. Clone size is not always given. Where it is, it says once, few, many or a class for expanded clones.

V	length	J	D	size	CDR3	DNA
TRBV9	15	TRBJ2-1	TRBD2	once	CASSVLSGNCNEQFF	TGTGCCAGCAGCGTTCTTAGCGGGAACTGCAATGAGCAGTTCTTC
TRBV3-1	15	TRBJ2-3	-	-	CASSPRGRVTDTQYF	TGTGCCAGCAGCCCTAGGGGGAGGGTCACAGATACGCAGTATTTT
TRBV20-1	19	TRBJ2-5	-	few	CSARAATPRPLRTQETQYF	TGCAGTGCTAGAGCCGCTACCCCCCGCCCACTAAGGACCCAAGAGACCCAGTACTTC
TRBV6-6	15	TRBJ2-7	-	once	CASSYSGSPGYEQYF	TGTGCCAGCAGTTACTCCGGGTCCCCGGGCTACGAGCAGTACTTC
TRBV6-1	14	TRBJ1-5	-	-	CASRGWGSSQPQHF	TGTGCCAGCAGGGGATGGGGGTCTAGTCAGCCCCAGCATTTT
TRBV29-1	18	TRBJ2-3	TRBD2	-	CSVEAGGLADFSTDTQYF	TGCAGCGTTGAAGCCGGAGGACTAGCAGACTTTAGCACAGATACGCAGTATTTT
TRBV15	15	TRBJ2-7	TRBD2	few	CATSRLAGGNYEQYF	TGTGCCACCAGCAGACTAGCGGGGGGCAACTACGAGCAGTACTTC
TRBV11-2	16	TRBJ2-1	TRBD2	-	CASSFPLAGNLDEQFF	TGTGCCAGCAGCTTTCCACTAGCGGGGAATCTGGATGAGCAGTTCTTC
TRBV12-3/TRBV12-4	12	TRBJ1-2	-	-	CASSSRSYGYTF	TGTGCCAGCAGTTCACGAAGCTATGGCTACACCTTC
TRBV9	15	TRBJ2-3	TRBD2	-	CASSGEGRVERTQYF	TGTGCCAGCAGCGGAGAGGGGAGGGTTGAACGCACGCAGTATTTT
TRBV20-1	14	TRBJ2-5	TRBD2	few	CSAPRTSWVETQYF	TGCAGTGCCCCGAGGACTAGCTGGGTCGAGACCCAGTACTTC
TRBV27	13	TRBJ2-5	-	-	CASSPTVRGEQYF	TGTGCCAGCAGTCCGACAGTAAGGGGAGAGCAGTACTTC
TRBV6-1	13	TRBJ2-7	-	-	CASSALTDYEQYF	TGTGCCAGCAGTGCCCTGACTGACTACGAGCAGTACTTC
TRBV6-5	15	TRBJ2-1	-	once	CASSYSGLSYNEQFF	TGTGCCAGCAGTTACTCAGGCTTGTCTTACAATGAGCAGTTCTTC
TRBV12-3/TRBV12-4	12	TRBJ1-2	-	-	CASSFPPAGYTF	TGTGCCAGCAGTTTCCCCCCAGCAGGCTACACCTTC
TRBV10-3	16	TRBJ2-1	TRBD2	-	CAISTRTSGVYNEQFF	TGTGCCATCAGTACGCGGACTAGCGGGGTCTACAATGAGCAGTTCTTC
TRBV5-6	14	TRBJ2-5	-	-	CASSTDGDPGIQYF	TGTGCCAGCAGCACGGACGGTGACCCGGGAATCCAGTACTTC
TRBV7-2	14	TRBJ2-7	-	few	CASSFRPGYYEQYF	TGTGCCAGCAGCTTCCGCCCTGGTTACTACGAGCAGTACTTC
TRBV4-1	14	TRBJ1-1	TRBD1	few	CASSQRQGITEAFF	TGCGCCAGCAGCCAAAGACAGGGGATCACTGAAGCTTTCTTT
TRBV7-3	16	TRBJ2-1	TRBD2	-	CASSLSGRGSYNEQFF	TGTGCCAGCAGCTTAAGCGGGAGGGGGTCCTACAATGAGCAGTTCTTC
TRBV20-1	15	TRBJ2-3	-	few	CSARSPDTSTDTQYF	TGCAGTGCTAGATCCCCTGACACGTCCACAGATACGCAGTATTTT
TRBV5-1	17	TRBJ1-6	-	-	CASSTSAREWGNSPLHF	TGCGCCAGCAGCACCTCGGCGAGAGAGTGGGGTAATTCACCCCTCCACTTT
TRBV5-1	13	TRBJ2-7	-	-	CAGPWEYSYEQYF	TGCGCCGGTCCCTGGGAGTATTCCTACGAGCAGTACTTC
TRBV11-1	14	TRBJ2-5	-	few	CASSSSSEVETQYF	TGTGCCAGCAGCTCCTCGTCCGAAGTGGAGACCCAGTACTTC
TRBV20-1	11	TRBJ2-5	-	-	CSGEGQETQYF	TGCAGTGGAGAGGGACAAGAGACCCAGTACTTC
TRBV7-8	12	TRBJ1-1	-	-	CASSTGSIEAFF	TGTGCCAGCAGCACAGGGAGCATTGAAGCTTTCTTT
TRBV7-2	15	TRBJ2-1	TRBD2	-	CASSSMGLGEGQQFF	TGTGCCAGCAGCTCCATGGGGTTAGGGGAGGGCCAACAGTTCTTC
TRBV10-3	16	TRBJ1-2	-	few	CAISDSPRRAVRGYTF	TGTGCCATCAGTGACTCCCCACGTCGGGCGGTTAGGGGCTACACCTTC
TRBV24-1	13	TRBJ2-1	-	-	CATTGVGYNEQFF	TGTGCCACCACAGGGGTCGGCTACAATGAGCAGTTCTTC
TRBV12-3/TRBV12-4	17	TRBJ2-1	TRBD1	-	CASRPWGSGTVYNEQFF	TGTGCCAGCAGGCCCTGGGGTTCCGGGACAGTCTACAATGAGCAGTTCTTC
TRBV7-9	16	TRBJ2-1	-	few	CASSPPRGSDYNEQFF	TGTGCCAGCAGCCCACCTAGGGGCTCGGACTACAATGAGCAGTTCTTC